Shown below are 29 T cell receptor beta chains from a single sample sequenced in a study of shared clonotypes between healthy human individuals. Selected positively for CCR7 and CD45RO-negative, naive CD8 cells excluded terminally differentiated effector memory CD45RA+ cells. Clones were read by immunoSEQ multiplex PCR, and TCRdb kept only the in-frame ones, dropping some. The sample yields roughly 2.1 million clones, just over 90% seen once. The sample taken for sequencing was naive CD8+ T cells from PBMCs. These receptors originate from a man aged 18 to 35 in good health. Some clones in this sample may be carry-over from other donors' samples.

Only one count was recorded for this clone. The V gene is TRBV7-3, the J gene TRBJ2-7; D is undetermined. This CDR3 spans 13 amino acids. From germline, CDR1 is SGHTA and CDR2 FQGTGA. The V gene lost 5 bases and the J gene lost 3 bases, with 11 bases spanning the gap. The CDR3 nucleotides read TGTGCCAGCAGCCCTATGGTGGGCTACGAGCAGTACTTC. Protein sequence: CASSPMVGYEQYF.

This chain uses TRBV20-1 with TRBJ2-7; D is possibly TRBD1 or TRBD2 (5 bases each). The CDR3 runs 11 residues. V gave up 5 bases and J gave up 6 bases, with 11 bases separating them. Germline V gives CDR1 DFQATT, CDR2 SNEGSKA (reference sequence). CDR3 amino acids: CSAWGSPEQYF. Here the CDR3 DNA reads TGCAGTGCTTGGGGGTCCCCCGAGCAGTACTTC.

CDR3 residues: CASSFRVYGYEQYF. The CDR3 bases are TGTGCCAGCAGTTTTCGCGTATACGGCTACGAGCAGTACTTC. The J gene is TRBJ2-7, the V gene TRBV28; D not resolved. The CDR3 spans 14 residues. Trimming cost V 3 bases and J 3 bases, with 12 bases left between them. The germline V gene has CDR1 MDHEN and CDR2 SYDVKM.

The chain joins TRBV29-1 to TRBJ2-4; D is uncertain. V lost 4 bases and J lost 4, with 8 bases in between. CDR1 and CDR2 (germline): SQVTM, ANQGSEA. This CDR3 spans 12 amino acids. DNA for the CDR3: TGCAGCGTTGTATCCCCTAAAAACATTCAGTACTTC. Translating gives CSVVSPKNIQYF.

The genes are TRBV5-6 and TRBJ2-7; 7 positions agree with TRBD1. Per the germline V gene, CDR1 is SGHDT and CDR2 is YYEEEE. V shed 4 bases and J 3 bases; nucleotides not matched to a gene: 10. CDR3 length: 15 residues. As DNA, the CDR3 is TGTGCCAGCAGCGCAGGGGACAGCTGGAACTACGAGCAGTACTTC. Translating gives CASSAGDSWNYEQYF.

The rearrangement joins TRBV10-2 to TRBJ2-2; TRBD1 is a possible D gene (6 bases). In germline, CDR1 is WSHSY, CDR2 SAAADI. This CDR3 has 14 residues. V was pared by 8 bases and J by 0 bases, with 10 bases between. CDR3 amino acids: CASGTFANTGELFF. For the CDR3, the DNA is TGCGCCAGCGGGACATTTGCGAACACCGGGGAGCTGTTTTTT.

CDR3 region: CASSLSDREVETQYF. The CDR3 coding sequence is TGTGCCAGCAGTTTATCGGACAGAGAGGTGGAGACCCAGTACTTC. The chain combines TRBV28 with TRBJ2-5, with D possibly TRBD1 on 6 matching bases. The V gene's germline CDR1 is MDHEN and CDR2 SYDVKM. CDR3 length equals 15 residues. With 1 base removed from V and 5 bases from J, the gap between germline ends came to 14 bases. Variable domain in full (rest from reference TRBV28 and TRBJ2-5): DVKVTQSSRYLVKRTGEKVFLECVQDMDHENMFWYRQDPGLGLRLIYFSYDVKMKEKGDIPEGYSVSREKKERFSLILESASTNQTSMYLCASSLSDREVETQYFGPGTRLLVL.

V usage is TRBV27 and J usage is TRBJ2-7; D may be TRBD2 (6 bases). The ends were cut back, 4 bases at V and 4 bases at J, with 11 bases in the middle. Per germline, CDR1 MNHEY and CDR2 SMNVEV (reference sequence). The CDR3 totals 13 residues. The chain's CDR3 is CASSYGGVYEQYF. The CDR3 DNA is TGTGCCAGCAGTTATGGAGGGGTGTACGAGCAGTACTTC.

This chain connects TRBV2 to TRBJ2-5; 8 bases are shared with TRBD1. The CDR3 consists of 14 residues. The ends lost 6 bases at V and 5 bases at J; junction bases unmatched: 8. Germline loops: CDR1 SNHLY, CDR2 FYNNEI. The CDR3 spells CASRGQGARETQYF. CDR3 sequence (DNA): TGTGCCAGCAGAGGTCAGGGGGCGAGGGAGACCCAGTACTTC.

V and J are TRBV27 and TRBJ2-2; D is unresolved. Trimming stripped 0 bases from V and 4 bases from J, with 12 bases between. From germline, CDR1 is MNHEY and CDR2 SMNVEV (reference sequence). There are 16 residues in the CDR3. CDR3 loop: CASSLSGRARTGELFF. In DNA, the CDR3 is TGTGCCAGCAGTTTATCTGGTAGGGCGCGCACCGGGGAGCTGTTTTTT.

CDR3 in amino acids: CASSLTGGGWETQYF. The CDR3 DNA sequence: TGTGCCAGCAGTCTAACAGGAGGGGGATGGGAGACCCAGTACTTC. The V and J genes are TRBV6-5 and TRBJ2-5; D possibly matches TRBD1 or TRBD2 (6 bases each). Looked up from germline, CDR1 is MNHEY and CDR2 is SVGAGI. The V end was cut by 5 bases, the J end by 5 bases, with 18 bases between. This CDR3 has 15 residues.

This clone appeared a single time. The same CDR3 also results from other DNA sequences found in this sample. The rearrangement links TRBV5-4 to TRBJ2-3, with 8 bases aligning to TRBD2. The CDR3 spans 16 residues. Germline-derived CDR1 and CDR2 are SGHNT and YYREEE (reference sequence). After removal of 2 bases from V and 1 base from J, the junction contained 6 bases not matched to a gene. The CDR3 bases are TGTGCCAGCAGCTTTAAGCGGGAGAGAGGCACAGATACGCAGTATTTT. This gives the protein CASSFKRERGTDTQYF.

This clone came up a few times. The chain links TRBV4-1 to TRBJ1-1, with a possible D match to TRBD1 (6 bases). The germline CDR1 and CDR2 sequences are MGHRA and YSYEKL. V lost 3 bases to trimming and J lost 1 base, with 9 bases between them. The CDR3 sequence is 14 residues long. CDR3 sequence reads: CASSHPTGNTEAFF. DNA for the CDR3: TGCGCCAGCAGCCACCCGACAGGGAACACTGAAGCTTTCTTT.

This clone was counted once. The CDR3 spells CASRTGGWNEQYF. Here the CDR3 DNA reads TGTGCCAGCAGGACAGGGGGCTGGAACGAGCAGTACTTC. The chain couples TRBV27 to TRBJ2-7, with 10 positions matching TRBD1. The CDR3 is 13 amino acids. Germline V gives CDR1 MNHEY, CDR2 SMNVEV (reference sequence). The ends lost 6 bases at V and 5 bases at J; junction bases unmatched: 4.

J is TRBJ1-2 and V is TRBV5-6; D remains unclear. The CDR3 contains 16 residues. Deletions cut 4 bases from V and 8 bases from J, with 24 bases between. Germline lookup yields CDR1 SGHDT and CDR2 YYEEEE. This CDR3 reads CASSQALSAWGEGYTF. The CDR3, as DNA: TGTGCCAGCAGCCAGGCCCTCTCCGCTTGGGGAGAAGGCTACACCTTC. Based on the CDR3 plus reference TRBV5-6 and TRBJ1-2, the full variable domain is DAGVTQSPTHLIKTRGQQVTLRCSPKSGHDTVSWYQQALGQGPQFIFQYYEEEERQRGNFPDRFSGHQFPNYSSELNVNALLLGDSALYLCASSQALSAWGEGYTFGSGTRLTVV.

The CDR3 DNA is TGTGCCAGCAGCGCCAGGGGACTAGCAGATAACACCGGGGAGCTGTTTTTT. Translation gives CASSARGLADNTGELFF. This sequence joins TRBV9 and TRBJ2-2, with 9 bases matching TRBD2. This CDR3 is 17 amino acids long. The germline V gene has CDR1 SGDLS and CDR2 YYNGEE. Trimming removed 3 bases from V and 2 bases from J; junction bases left unmatched: 8. Using reference TRBV9 and TRBJ2-2 for the parts outside the CDR3, the full variable domain is DSGVTQTPKHLITATGQRVTLRCSPRSGDLSVYWYQQSLDQGLQFLIQYYNGEERAKGNILERFSAQQFPDLHSELNLSSLELGDSALYFCASSARGLADNTGELFFGEGSRLTVL.

V is TRBV2 and J is TRBJ2-7; unclear D gene. V was clipped by 2 bases and J by 0 bases, with 14 bases between them. The CDR3 is 16 residues long. Germline CDR1 and CDR2: SNHLY and FYNNEI. The CDR3 loop is CASSERTSQISYEQYF. Here the CDR3 DNA reads TGTGCCAGCAGTGAACGAACCAGCCAAATCTCCTACGAGCAGTACTTC.

The chain carries TRBV12-5 and TRBJ2-3; D gene unclear. Deletions cut 4 bases from V and 1 base from J, with 3 bases between. There are 12 residues in the CDR3. Germline loops: CDR1 LGHNT, CDR2 FRNRAP. CDR3 coding DNA: TGTGCTAGTGGTTGGGGCACAGATACGCAGTATTTT. It encodes CASGWGTDTQYF.

This clone was seen a single time. CDR3 loop: CASSESSWEQYF. The CDR3 DNA sequence: TGCGCCAGCAGTGAAAGCTCCTGGGAGCAGTACTTC. This chain connects TRBV10-2 to TRBJ2-7; D is uncertain. Trimming stripped 3 bases from V and 7 bases from J, with 10 bases between. Per germline, CDR1 WSHSY and CDR2 SAAADI. The CDR3 has 12 amino acids.

The V gene is TRBV11-2, the J gene TRBJ1-4; 7 bases are a match to TRBD1. The CDR3 has 14 amino acids. V gave up 5 bases and J gave up 10 bases; unmatched junction bases: 10. Per germline, CDR1 SGHAT and CDR2 FQNNGV. CDR3 DNA sequence: TGTGCCAGCAGCACGGAAAGGACAGGTGGAAAACTGTTTTTT. Translation: CASSTERTGGKLFF.

The chain uses TRBV27 and TRBJ1-2; D unresolved. The V end lost 0 bases, the J end lost 7 bases, and 9 bases lay between the germline ends. CDR1 is MNHEY and CDR2 is SMNVEV in the germline V gene (reference sequence). There are 13 residues in the CDR3. CDR3 sequence: CASSLSEYGGYTF. In DNA, the CDR3 is TGTGCCAGCAGTTTATCGGAGTATGGTGGCTACACCTTC.

The CDR3 here is CASSLVRVGGEETQYF. CDR3 nucleotide sequence: TGCGCCAGCAGCTTGGTGCGGGTGGGGGGAGAAGAGACCCAGTACTTC. The V call is TRBV5-1, the J call TRBJ2-5; maybe TRBD2 (6 bases). The V gene lost 0 bases and the J gene lost 3 bases, with 15 bases spanning the gap. CDR1 is SGHRS and CDR2 is YFSETQ in the germline V gene. The CDR3 covers 16 residues.

This clone was counted once. The chain carries TRBV7-9 and TRBJ2-3; unclear D gene. In germline, CDR1 is SEHNR, CDR2 FQNEAQ (reference sequence). Between the trimmed V and J ends, which lost 5 bases and 0 bases, there was a span of 18 bases. This CDR3 region has 17 residues. The CDR3 is CASSTPANLKSTDTQYF. The DNA for the CDR3 is TGTGCCAGCAGCACGCCCGCTAACCTTAAGAGCACAGATACGCAGTATTTT.

The V call is TRBV18, the J call TRBJ2-6, with 8 bases aligning to TRBD1. Germline loops: CDR1 KGHSH, CDR2 LQKENI. CDR3 length: 18 amino acids. J gave up 0 bases and V 1 base, and 5 bases lay outside the gene matches. DNA for the CDR3: TGTGCCAGCTCACCACAGCAGGGGGCCCCCTCTGGGGCCAACGTCCTGACTTTC. Translating gives CASSPQQGAPSGANVLTF.

This chain links TRBV30 with TRBJ1-2; no clear D gene. CDR1 and CDR2 (germline): GTSNPN, SVGIG (reference sequence). The V end lost 3 bases, the J end lost 5 bases, and 10 bases lay between the germline ends. This CDR3 comprises 12 residues. CDR3 sequence reads: CAWSDSPYGYTF. The CDR3 DNA reads TGTGCCTGGAGCGACTCGCCGTATGGCTACACCTTC.

This clone showed up just once. This chain uses TRBV6-5 with TRBJ2-3; TRBD2 agrees at 7 bases. CDR1 and CDR2 from the germline V gene are MNHEY and SVGAGI. V shed 2 bases and J 4 bases; nucleotides not matched to a gene: 6. The CDR3 loop spans 15 amino acids. The CDR3 loop reads CASSYTRTSSDTQYF. CDR3 nucleotides: TGTGCCAGCAGTTACACTAGGACTAGTTCAGATACGCAGTATTTT.

V and J are TRBV5-1 and TRBJ2-3, with 8 bases lining up with TRBD2. CDR3 length equals 16 residues. Losses at the gene ends were 3 bases for V and 5 bases for J; bases not matched to a gene: 11. CDR1 is SGHRS and CDR2 is YFSETQ in the germline V gene. The CDR3 loop is CASSYLAGYRIDTQYF. CDR3 DNA: TGCGCCAGCAGCTACCTAGCGGGTTATCGAATAGATACGCAGTATTTT.

This chain uses TRBV19 with TRBJ2-1; D possibly corresponds to TRBD2 (6 bases). Germline CDR1 LNHDA, CDR2 SQIVND (reference sequence). V lost 3 bases and J 7 bases, leaving 16 bases between the germline ends. CDR3 length: 15 amino acids. The chain's CDR3 is CASSITGVGVNEQFF. CDR3 in DNA: TGTGCCAGTAGTATTACGGGAGTTGGGGTAAATGAGCAGTTCTTC.

This clone was seen only once. This CDR3 is CASSFGQGIGYTF. CDR3 DNA: TGTGCCAGCAGCTTTGGACAGGGAATAGGCTACACCTTC. The V and J genes are TRBV5-6 and TRBJ1-2, with 8 nucleotides matching TRBD1. The CDR3 contains 13 residues. CDR1 is SGHDT and CDR2 is YYEEEE in the germline V gene. Trimming at V came to 2 bases and at J to 8 bases, leaving 5 bases not matched to a gene. The complete variable domain, with remaining parts taken from reference TRBV5-6 and TRBJ1-2, reads DAGVTQSPTHLIKTRGQQVTLRCSPKSGHDTVSWYQQALGQGPQFIFQYYEEEERQRGNFPDRFSGHQFPNYSSELNVNALLLGDSALYLCASSFGQGIGYTFGSGTRLTVV.